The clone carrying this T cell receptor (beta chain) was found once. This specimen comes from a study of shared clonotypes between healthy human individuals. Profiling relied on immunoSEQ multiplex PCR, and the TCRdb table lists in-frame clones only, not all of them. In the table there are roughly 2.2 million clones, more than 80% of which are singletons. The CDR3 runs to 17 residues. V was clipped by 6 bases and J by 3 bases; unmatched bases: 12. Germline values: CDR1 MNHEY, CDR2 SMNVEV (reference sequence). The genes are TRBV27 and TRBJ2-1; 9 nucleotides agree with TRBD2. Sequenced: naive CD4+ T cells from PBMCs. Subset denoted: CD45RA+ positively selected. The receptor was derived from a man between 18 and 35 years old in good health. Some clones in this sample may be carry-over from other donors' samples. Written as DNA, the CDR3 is TGTGCCAGCAGACAAACCGCTAGCGGGACTATCTACAATGAGCAGTTCTTC. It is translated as CASRQTASGTIYNEQFF.